Below are 8 T cell receptor beta chains sequenced from a single sample in a study of T cell repertoires in cytomegalovirus infection. Antigen specificity for these receptors is unknown. TCRdb independently ran MiXCR on the reads; one entry per CDR3 protein. The sample yields approximately 130,000 distinct CDR3 sequences, 24% seen once. Sequencing was done on a sample of PBMCs, sequenced either directly or after in vitro stimulation (not recorded which). These TCRs come from a human donor in good health (CMV status not recorded). Some clones in this sample may be carry-over from other donors' samples.

The chain uses TRBV7-2 and TRBJ2-7; no firm D call. The CDR3 has 12 amino acids. CDR1 SGHTA and CDR2 FQGNSA come from the germline V gene. Trimming removed 2 bases at V and 9 bases at J, with 11 bases between. CDR3 DNA: TGTGCCAGCAGCTTAACTCTGGACCGGCAGTACTTC. This gives the protein CASSLTLDRQYF.

This clonotype was observed many times. DNA of the CDR3: TGTGCCAGCTCACCACAGGAGACCCAGTACTTC. It is translated as CASSPQETQYF. This rearrangement joins TRBV7-2 to TRBJ2-5; the D is unclear. The CDR3 totals 11 residues. The ends were cut back, 8 bases at V and 5 bases at J, with 9 bases in the middle. In germline, CDR1 is SGHTA, CDR2 FQGNSA.

The rearrangement uses TRBV28 and TRBJ1-5; D is unresolved. Germline V gene sequence: CDR1 MDHEN, CDR2 SYDVKM. This CDR3 has 15 residues. The ends were cut back, 4 bases at V and 2 bases at J, with 12 bases in the middle. The CDR3 sequence: CASSSSEAGNQPQHF. DNA for the CDR3: TGTGCCAGCAGTTCATCCGAGGCAGGCAATCAGCCCCAGCATTTT.

The sample holds many counts of this clonotype. The chain combines TRBV7-2 with TRBJ2-3; D is perhaps TRBD1 (6 bases). This CDR3 spans 15 amino acids. Deletions cut 2 bases from V and 5 bases from J, with 14 bases between. Germline CDR1 SGHTA, CDR2 FQGNSA. CDR3: CASSLKTGQKDTQYF. The CDR3 region has the DNA TGTGCCAGCAGCTTAAAGACGGGACAAAAAGATACGCAGTATTTT.

This clonotype was detected ten times or more. The V and J genes are TRBV7-2 and TRBJ2-5, with a weak D call TRBD2 (6 bases). The CDR3 is 14 residues long. Germline V gene lookup returns CDR1 SGHTA and CDR2 FQGNSA. Trimming removed 5 bases from V and 5 bases from J, with 15 bases in between. The CDR3 DNA reads as TGTGCCAGCAGCCCGGGGTCCCGGGGGGAGACCCAGTACTTC. It is translated as CASSPGSRGETQYF.

V gene TRBV4-3 combines with J gene TRBJ1-1; 11 bases match TRBD1. Trimming cost V 1 base and J 2 bases; bases outside gene matches: 0. CDR1 LGHNA and CDR2 YSLEER come from the germline V gene. The CDR3 extends over 15 amino acids. The CDR3 nucleotides are TGCGCCAGCAGCCAAGGGACAGGGGGCAACACTGAAGCTTTCTTT. It codes for CASSQGTGGNTEAFF.

This clonotype was observed at least ten times. This sequence joins TRBV7-2 and TRBJ2-5; TRBD2 aligns across 7 bases. The CDR3 is 14 residues long. V dropped 5 bases and J dropped 2; count of bases not matched to a gene: 5. The germline V gene encodes CDR1 SGHTA and CDR2 FQGNSA. Written as DNA, the CDR3 is TGTGCCAGCAGCCCCGGGACTAATCAAGAGACCCAGTACTTC. Protein: CASSPGTNQETQYF.

This clonotype was counted a single time. This rearrangement joins TRBV6-2 or TRBV6-3 to TRBJ1-1; tentative D call: TRBD1 (5 bases). CDR1 and CDR2 from the germline V gene are MNHEY and SVGEGT. The length of the CDR3 is 15 residues. V was pared by 6 bases and J by 1 base, with 15 bases between. The CDR3 region is CASSRVGTWNTEAFF. The CDR3, as DNA: TGTGCCAGCAGCCGGGTTGGGACCTGGAACACTGAAGCTTTCTTT.